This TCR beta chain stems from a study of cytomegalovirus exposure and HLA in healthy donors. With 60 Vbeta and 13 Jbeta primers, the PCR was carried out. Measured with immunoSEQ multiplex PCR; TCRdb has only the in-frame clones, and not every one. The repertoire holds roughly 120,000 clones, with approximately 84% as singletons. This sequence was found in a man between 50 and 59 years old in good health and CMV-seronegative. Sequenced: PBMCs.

CDR3 loop: CASRRGPEQFF. The CDR3 nucleotides read TGTGCCAGCAGGAGGGGGCCTGAGCAGTTCTTC. The chain joins TRBV11-2 to TRBJ2-1; the match to TRBD1 covers 7 bases. The CDR3 sequence is 11 residues long. Germline loops: CDR1 SGHAT, CDR2 FQNNGV. V lost 6 bases and J lost 9; bases outside the gene matches: 2.